A selection of T cell receptor beta chains follows, all from one sample in a study of response to subunit inactivated influenza vaccine. TCRdb recomputed calls from the RT-PCR reads with MiXCR, one row per CDR3 protein. This table has more than 500,000 distinct CDR3 sequences, about 11% appearing once. The data also belong to a second study, concerning T cells expressing NK-cell markers.

The material sequenced was PBMCs from blood, taken on the day of vaccination. Receptors originate from a man in his forties or fifties who received an inactivated influenza vaccine. The CDR3 runs from the conserved cysteine through the conserved F or W. A D gene is named only where the DNA matches it firmly. The size field is filled for only some rows; it gives once, few, many or a size class.

few TRBJ1-5 TRBV6-1 . TGTGCCAGCAGTGATGAAGGGGGAGTAAGTCAGCCCCAGCATTTT CASSDEGGVSQPQHF
few TRBJ2-7 TRBV27 TRBD1 TGTGCCAGCAGTTGGGACAGCCAATACGAGCAGTACTTC CASSWDSQYEQYF
few TRBJ2-1 TRBV6-2/TRBV6-3 . TGTGCCAGCGTGAGCGGGACACGAGCCTACAATGAGCAGTTCTTC CASVSGTRAYNEQFF
few TRBJ1-2 TRBV29-1 . TGCAGCGTAGACCAGGATGGCTACACCTTC CSVDQDGYTF
. TRBJ1-1 TRBV12-3/TRBV12-4 . TGTGCCAGCAGTGAAATTCCCAGCCTCATGAACACTGAAGCTTTCTTT CASSEIPSLMNTEAFF
few TRBJ2-1 TRBV7-2 . TGTGCCAGCAGTAAAGGACGGTCCTACAATGAGCAGTTCTTC CASSKGRSYNEQFF
. TRBJ1-1 TRBV27 TRBD1 TGTGCCAGCAGTTTGCCTCCGGGACAGGGGTACACTGAAGCTTTCTTT CASSLPPGQGYTEAFF
few TRBJ2-1 TRBV11-2 . TGTGCCAGCAGCCAGGCGATGACAATTCTAGCGTCCTCTCTCAATGAGCAGTTCTTC CASSQAMTILASSLNEQFF
few TRBJ2-5 TRBV6-2/TRBV6-3 . TGTGCCAGCAGTTACTCCGAGTTCCAAGAGACCCAGTACTTC CASSYSEFQETQYF
. TRBJ2-3 TRBV20-1 TRBD2 TGCAGTGCTAGAGGTTTGCGGGAGGGGACAGATACGCAGTATTTT CSARGLREGTDTQYF
few TRBJ2-5 TRBV7-2 . TGTGCCAGCAGCTTAGGGTTCAGGTCAGAGACCCAGTACTTC CASSLGFRSETQYF
few TRBJ1-1 TRBV6-2/TRBV6-3 . TGTGCCAGCAGCCGGAGGGACCGGGTCCACTTT CASSRRDRVHF
few TRBJ2-3 TRBV5-1 . TGCGCCAGCAGCTACCTCGTGGGTAGCACAGATACGCAGTATTTT CASSYLVGSTDTQYF
few TRBJ1-2 TRBV3-1 . TGTGCCAGCAGCCAAGGTGCGGCCGCTAGGGGCTACACCTTC CASSQGAAARGYTF
. TRBJ2-6 TRBV6-2/TRBV6-3 TRBD2 TGTGCCAGCAGCCTGACTAGCGGGATGCTCTCTGGGGCCAACGTCCTGACTTTC CASSLTSGMLSGANVLTF
. TRBJ2-2 TRBV20-1 . TGCAGTGCTAGAGAACCGAACACCGGGGAGCTGTTTTTT CSAREPNTGELFF
few TRBJ2-1 TRBV5-1 . TGCGCCAGCAGCCCCGTGGGCACCCGTAGCTACAATGAGCAGTTCTTC CASSPVGTRSYNEQFF
. TRBJ2-2 TRBV5-6 . TGTGCCAGCAGCTTGGGTATGGCCTTCGGGGAGCTGTTTTTT CASSLGMAFGELFF
few TRBJ1-5 TRBV2 . TGTGCCAGCAGTCCGAAGGGGTCTTATAGCAATCAGCCCCAGCATTTT CASSPKGSYSNQPQHF
. TRBJ1-1 TRBV2 . TGTGCCAGCAGTGAATTACGGGGGAGCACTGAAGCTTTCTTT CASSELRGSTEAFF
few TRBJ1-1 TRBV20-1 . TGCAGTGCTAGAATGGGCAGCAAACCGAACACTGAAGCTTTCTTT CSARMGSKPNTEAFF
many TRBJ2-2 TRBV7-9 . TGTGCCAGCAGCTTAGGTTGGACAGGACTATACACCGGGGAGCTGTTTTTT CASSLGWTGLYTGELFF
few TRBJ2-3 TRBV20-1 TRBD2 TGCAGTGCTAGGACGACTAGCGGGTCGACAGATACGCAGTATTTT CSARTTSGSTDTQYF
many TRBJ2-1 TRBV7-2 TRBD2 TGTGCCAGCAACCTGGGGGGGAATGAGCAGTTCTTC CASNLGGNEQFF
. TRBJ1-4 TRBV12-3/TRBV12-4 . TGTGCCATCAGTGGACCGTGGGGTGAAAAACTGTTTTTT CAISGPWGEKLFF
few TRBJ2-1 TRBV9 TRBD1 TGTGCCAGCAGCGCGGGACAGAACTCCTACAATGAGCAGTTCTTC CASSAGQNSYNEQFF
few TRBJ2-2 TRBV20-1 . TGCAGTGCTAGAGATGCCCCAGGGAACACCGGGGAGCTGTTTTTT CSARDAPGNTGELFF
few TRBJ2-5 TRBV11-1 TRBD1 TGTGCCAGCAGCTTCCTGTTCGCCGGCCAAAACAGGGGAAAGACCCAGTACTTC CASSFLFAGQNRGKTQYF
many TRBJ2-1 TRBV28 TRBD1 TGTGCCAGCAGTTCACAGGTGGGACAGGGGGCATTTGAGCAGTTCTTC CASSSQVGQGAFEQFF
. TRBJ1-5 TRBV15 . TGTGCCACCAGCGGCCCGTGGGGTAGCAATCAGCCCCAGCATTTT CATSGPWGSNQPQHF
few TRBJ1-1 TRBV15 TRBD1 TGTGCCACCAGCAGATTCAGGGGGCTGGACACTGAAGCTTTCTTT CATSRFRGLDTEAFF
few TRBJ1-5 TRBV12-3/TRBV12-4 TRBD1 TGTGCCAGCAGTGGACAGGGGATCAATCAGCCCCAGCATTTT CASSGQGINQPQHF
. TRBJ2-1 TRBV10-2 . TGCGCCAGCAGTGAGTGGGGCCCGGTGGGTATGGCCTCCTACAATGAGCAGTTCTTC CASSEWGPVGMASYNEQFF
. TRBJ1-2 TRBV5-5 . TGTGCCAGCAGCATCTTGAGTGTGGGGCTTGTTACCTATGGCTACACCTTC CASSILSVGLVTYGYTF
. TRBJ2-1 TRBV20-1 . TGCAGTGCTAGTCCCAGGTATGAGCAGTTCTTC CSASPRYEQFF
few TRBJ2-3 TRBV15 . TGTGCCACCAGCAGATCGAAGATAGATACGCAGTATTTT CATSRSKIDTQYF
few TRBJ2-3 TRBV6-5 . TGTGCCAGCAGTTACATCTTCTCAGATACGCAGTATTTT CASSYIFSDTQYF